The 14 T cell receptor beta chains listed next were all sequenced from one sample in a study of technical replicates of blood from a few donors. Sequencing used immunoSEQ multiplex PCR; TCRdb keeps in-frame clones, though not all of them. The sample gives roughly 80,000 clones, 89% of which show up once; less than 0.5% is in the top ten. Sequencing was performed on T cells isolated from PBMCs. The receptor set was obtained from a human donor in good health.

The chain recombines TRBV5-6 with TRBJ2-5; D possibly corresponds to TRBD2 (6 bases). Germline V lookup: CDR1 SGHDT, CDR2 YYEEEE. The CDR3 is 15 amino acids. The V end lost 4 bases, the J end lost 3 bases, and 16 bases lay between the germline ends. CDR3 DNA sequence: TGTGCCAGCAGCCCCCGGCGGGGACGGGAAGAGACCCAGTACTTC. As protein: CASSPRRGREETQYF.

The chain joins TRBV5-1 to TRBJ2-1, with TRBD2 matching over 12 bases. V was pared by 4 bases and J by 1 base, with 3 bases of the junction left unmatched. Germline-derived CDR1 and CDR2 are SGHRS and YFSETQ. This CDR3 region has 16 residues. The CDR3 is CASSRTSGTSYNEQFF. The CDR3 bases are TGCGCCAGCAGCCGGACTAGCGGGACGTCCTACAATGAGCAGTTCTTC. The whole variable domain, filled in from reference TRBV5-1 and TRBJ2-1, reads KAGVTQTPRYLIKTRGQQVTLSCSPISGHRSVSWYQQTPGQGLQFLFEYFSETQRNKGNFPGRFSGRQFSNSRSEMNVSTLELGDSALYLCASSRTSGTSYNEQFFGPGTRLTVL.

This chain connects TRBV7-9 to TRBJ2-1; a weak D match, TRBD2 (5 bases). V lost 1 base, J lost 10 bases, and 11 bases lay in between. Per germline, CDR1 SEHNR and CDR2 FQNEAQ (reference sequence). CDR3 length equals 13 residues. The CDR3 nucleotides read TGTGCCAGCAGCTTAGATTCCCGCGGGGAGCAGTTCTTC. Its protein is CASSLDSRGEQFF. The full variable domain, completed using reference TRBV7-9 and TRBJ2-1, is DTGVSQNPRHKITKRGQNVTFRCDPISEHNRLYWYRQTLGQGPEFLTYFQNEAQLEKSRLLSDRFSAERPKGSFSTLEIQRTEQGDSAMYLCASSLDSRGEQFFGPGTRLTVL.

The V gene is TRBV5-1, the J gene TRBJ2-7; no clear D. The CDR3 has 11 amino acids. Trimming removed 7 bases from V and 3 bases from J, with 8 bases in between. Germline loops: CDR1 SGHRS, CDR2 YFSETQ. As DNA, the CDR3 is TGCGCCAGCCGTATTAACTACGAGCAGTACTTC. It yields the protein CASRINYEQYF.

The rearrangement joins TRBV7-3 to TRBJ2-5, with TRBD2 matching 9 bases. V was pared by 5 bases and J by 2 bases, with 3 bases of the junction left unmatched. Germline V gene data show CDR1 as SGHTA and CDR2 as FQGTGA. CDR3 length: 14 amino acids. The CDR3 DNA is TGTGCCAGCAGCCCTAGCGGGACTCAAGAGACCCAGTACTTC. Translation gives CASSPSGTQETQYF.

The V and J genes are TRBV19 and TRBJ1-3, with a weak D call TRBD1 (6 bases). Germline CDR1 is LNHDA and CDR2 is SQIVND (reference sequence). The CDR3 covers 20 residues. Trimming shortened V by 7 bases and J by 0 bases, and 28 bases separated the two germline ends. The CDR3 DNA sequence: TGTGCCAGTACCTCTCCCGGGACAACGCTCTTCCTTTACTCTGGAAACACCATATATTTT. Translation gives CASTSPGTTLFLYSGNTIYF.

V is TRBV5-4 and J is TRBJ2-7; 11 bases are shared with TRBD2. Losses at the gene ends were 3 bases for V and 2 bases for J; bases not matched to a gene: 7. The germline V gene encodes CDR1 SGHNT and CDR2 YYREEE (reference sequence). The CDR3 has 16 amino acids. The CDR3 DNA sequence: TGTGCCAGCAGCTCATCCTTAGCGGGAGGGGCCTACGAGCAGTACTTC. Protein product: CASSSSLAGGAYEQYF.

V and J are TRBV11-3 and TRBJ1-1; 7 nucleotides agree with TRBD1. Looked up from germline, CDR1 is SGHNT and CDR2 is YENEEA. The CDR3 extends over 12 amino acids. V lost 5 bases, J lost 8 bases, and 5 bases stayed unmatched. The CDR3 sequence: CASSMGTEEAFF. CDR3 nucleotide sequence: TGTGCCAGCAGCATGGGGACAGAAGAAGCTTTCTTT.

The rearrangement links TRBV4-1 to TRBJ2-1; no definite D call. CDR1 is MGHRA and CDR2 is YSYEKL in the germline V gene. The CDR3 totals 15 residues. Trimming removed 1 base from V and 7 bases from J, with 14 bases in between. The CDR3 nucleotides read TGCGCCAGCAGCCAAGTAGTAGGCACTACAAATGAGCAGTTCTTC. Amino acids: CASSQVVGTTNEQFF.

J is TRBJ2-5 and V is TRBV21-1; the table's D gene call, TRBD1, was not cross checked with the DNA. TRBV21-1 is marked as a pseudogene. CDR3 length: 13 amino acids. The CDR3 DNA sequence: TGTGCATGGGACAGGGACAAAAGGGAGACCCAGTACTTC. Translating it yields CAWDRDKRETQYF.

The chain is built from TRBV20-1 and TRBJ2-7; the D gene is possibly TRBD1 (5 bases). CDR3 length: 11 amino acids. Between the trimmed V and J ends, which lost 5 bases and 4 bases, there was a span of 9 bases. CDR1 is DFQATT, CDR2 SNEGSKA, per germline (reference sequence). The CDR3 DNA follows: TGCAGTGCTCCCAACAGGTACGAGCAGTACTTC. Translating it yields CSAPNRYEQYF.

The CDR3 region is CASSLAHSLRVYEQYF. The CDR3 DNA reads TGCGCCAGCAGCTTGGCCCATTCTCTCCGGGTCTACGAGCAGTACTTC. The chain carries TRBV5-1 and TRBJ2-7, with D unclear. There are 16 residues in the CDR3. Trimming took 0 bases from V and 3 from J, leaving 16 bases between them. CDR1 is SGHRS and CDR2 is YFSETQ in the germline V gene.

The count of this clone is one. The chain couples TRBV7-9 to TRBJ2-1; D remains unclear. Germline V CDR1 and CDR2: SEHNR, FQNEAQ (reference sequence). The CDR3 is made up of 15 amino acids. The V end lost 2 bases, the J end lost 0 bases, and 8 bases lay between the germline ends. CDR3 loop: CASSLSGSSYNEQFF. DNA of the CDR3: TGTGCCAGCAGCTTAAGTGGCAGCTCCTACAATGAGCAGTTCTTC.

The V and J genes are TRBV28 and TRBJ2-3; TRBD1 matches 7 bases. Germline assignment: CDR1 MDHEN and CDR2 SYDVKM. V dropped 8 bases and J dropped 7; count of bases not matched to a gene: 12. CDR3 size: 14 residues. CDR3 loop: CASGETGRVNTQYF. For the CDR3, the DNA is TGTGCCAGCGGGGAGACAGGGCGGGTGAATACGCAGTATTTT.